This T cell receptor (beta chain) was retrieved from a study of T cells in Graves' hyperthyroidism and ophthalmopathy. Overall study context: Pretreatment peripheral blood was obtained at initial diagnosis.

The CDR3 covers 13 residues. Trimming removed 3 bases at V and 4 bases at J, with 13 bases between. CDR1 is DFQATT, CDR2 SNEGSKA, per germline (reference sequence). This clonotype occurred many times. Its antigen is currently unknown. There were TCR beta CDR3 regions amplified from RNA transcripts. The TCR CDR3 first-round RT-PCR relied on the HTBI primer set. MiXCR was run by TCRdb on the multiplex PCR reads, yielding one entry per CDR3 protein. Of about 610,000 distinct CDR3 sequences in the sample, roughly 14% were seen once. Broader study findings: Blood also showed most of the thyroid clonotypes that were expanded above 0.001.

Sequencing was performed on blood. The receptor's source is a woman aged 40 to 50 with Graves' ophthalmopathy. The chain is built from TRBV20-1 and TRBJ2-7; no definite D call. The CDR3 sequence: CSASSPSVYEQYF. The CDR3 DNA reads TGCAGTGCTAGTTCGCCCTCTGTTTACGAGCAGTACTTC.